The rows below give T cell receptor beta chains drawn from one sample of a study of T-cell memory formation after mild COVID-19. TCRdb re-analysed the 5' RACE reads in MiXCR, keeping a single row per CDR3 protein. Of about 130,000 distinct CDR3 sequences listed, about 5.9% are singletons. The sample consisted of PBMCs or a T cell subset sorted from them (not recorded which). The receptors come from an adult woman who had mild COVID-19 (a few samples of this study predate the infection). Cell type and time point are not known. Both conserved end residues are part of each CDR3. A D gene is named only where the DNA matches it firmly. Clone size is stated in some rows and not others, as once, few, many or a class when expanded.

j_call v_call cdr3_length clone_size d_call cdr3_aa cdr3_nt
TRBJ2-3 TRBV29-1 13 many . CTGTGVSTDTQYF TGCACCGGGACTGGGGTGTCGACAGATACGCAGTATTTT
TRBJ1-1 TRBV24-1 15 . TRBD1 CATSDARTGNLEAFF TGTGCCACCAGTGATGCCCGGACAGGAAACCTTGAAGCTTTCTTT
TRBJ1-2 TRBV6-5 14 many . CASSVQGSNYGYTF TGTGCCAGCAGTGTACAGGGTTCTAACTATGGCTACACCTTC
TRBJ2-5 TRBV5-1 11 few . CASRLGETQYF TGCGCCAGCAGACTAGGAGAGACCCAGTACTTC
TRBJ2-2 TRBV7-7 14 many . CASSPDRNTGELFF TGTGCCAGCAGCCCGGACAGGAACACCGGGGAGCTGTTTTTT
TRBJ2-3 TRBV5-1 20 few TRBD2 CASSPGRVGTSGRATDTQYF TGCGCCAGCAGCCCTGGCCGGGTGGGAACTAGCGGGAGGGCCACAGATACGCAGTATTTT
TRBJ2-1 TRBV20-1 11 many . CSAIKGHEQFF TGCAGTGCTATTAAAGGGCATGAGCAGTTCTTC
TRBJ2-1 TRBV7-2 13 many . CASSLDRDNEQFF TGTGCCAGCAGCTTGGACAGAGACAATGAGCAGTTCTTC
TRBJ2-5 TRBV6-6 16 . TRBD2 CASSYATSGTGGTQYF TGTGCCAGCAGTTATGCGACTAGCGGGACCGGGGGGACCCAGTACTTC
TRBJ2-5 TRBV5-1 14 many . CASSSPGAQETQYF TGCGCCAGCAGCTCCCCAGGGGCCCAAGAGACCCAGTACTTC
TRBJ2-1 TRBV5-1 12 . . CASSPRYNEQFF TGCGCCAGCAGCCCTCGGTACAATGAGCAGTTCTTC
TRBJ1-2 TRBV20-1 16 . . CSARRNRGVTNYGYTF TGCAGTGCTAGACGGAACCGGGGAGTTACTAACTATGGCTACACCTTC
TRBJ2-7 TRBV29-1 14 many . CSVGRGDSFGEQYF TGCAGCGTTGGAAGGGGTGATAGCTTTGGCGAGCAGTACTTC
TRBJ2-2 TRBV5-1 14 many . CASSNRGGAGELFF TGCGCCAGTTCAAACAGGGGAGGAGCCGGGGAGCTGTTTTTT
TRBJ2-1 TRBV7-2 14 . . CASSTGLPINEQFF TGTGCCAGCAGCACGGGACTTCCTATCAATGAGCAGTTCTTC
TRBJ2-1 TRBV24-1 13 . . CATSDLGVHEQFF TGTGCCACCAGTGATTTAGGAGTTCATGAGCAGTTCTTC
TRBJ2-1 TRBV5-6 15 few TRBD2 CASSRRDYRYNEQFF TGTGCCAGCAGCCGCCGGGACTACCGATACAATGAGCAGTTCTTC
TRBJ1-1 TRBV4-1 15 few . CASSQTGSMNTEAFF TGCGCCAGCAGCCAAACAGGGAGCATGAACACTGAAGCTTTCTTT
TRBJ2-3 TRBV5-1 19 many TRBD2 CASSLPPGTSGRSTDTQYF TGCGCCAGCAGCTTACCCCCCGGGACTAGCGGGAGGAGCACAGATACGCAGTATTTT
TRBJ2-5 TRBV25-1 15 . . CASSAPRTVQETQYF TGTGCCAGCAGTGCACCACGGACAGTACAAGAGACCCAGTACTTC
TRBJ1-6 TRBV2 15 . TRBD1 CASSRRQGDNSPLHF TGTGCCAGCAGCCGGAGACAGGGAGATAATTCACCCCTCCACTTT
TRBJ2-5 TRBV5-1 14 few . CASSAGTAKETQYF TGCGCCAGCAGCGCCGGGACTGCAAAAGAGACCCAGTACTTC
TRBJ2-1 TRBV2 16 . TRBD1 CASSEANRGPYNEQFF TGTGCCAGCAGTGAAGCGAACAGGGGGCCCTACAATGAGCAGTTCTTC
TRBJ2-7 TRBV3-1 13 . . CASSPTGIYEQYF TGTGCCAGCAGCCCTACAGGGATCTACGAGCAGTACTTC
TRBJ1-2 TRBV20-1 15 few . CSARTPAGFRTGYTF TGCAGTGCTAGGACGCCCGCGGGATTTCGGACTGGCTACACCTTC
TRBJ1-4 TRBV15 15 . . CATSRRAGANEKLFF TGTGCCACCAGCAGGAGGGCAGGGGCGAATGAAAAACTGTTTTTT
TRBJ1-1 TRBV9 15 few . CASSAPGNLNTEAFF TGTGCCAGCAGCGCTCCCGGAAACCTCAACACTGAAGCTTTCTTT
TRBJ1-2 TRBV1 17 few . CTSPIHRWTGQNYGYTF TGCACCAGCCCGATCCACCGGTGGACAGGGCAAAACTATGGCTACACCTTC
TRBJ2-3 TRBV7-8 12 many . CASRSAADTQYF TGTGCCAGCAGGTCGGCCGCAGATACGCAGTATTTT
TRBJ1-5 TRBV12-3/TRBV12-4 13 . . CASSLEGTRPQHF TGTGCCAGCAGTTTAGAAGGGACCCGACCCCAGCATTTT
TRBJ2-7 TRBV20-1 12 few TRBD2 CSAVGGRYEQYF TGCAGTGCGGTGGGGGGGAGGTACGAGCAGTACTTC
TRBJ1-2 TRBV7-8 13 few . CASSAGVSYGYTF TGTGCCAGCAGTGCGGGGGTTAGCTATGGCTACACCTTC
TRBJ2-1 TRBV7-2 13 . . CASSLFSLGEQFF TGTGCCAGCAGCTTATTCAGTCTAGGTGAGCAGTTCTTC
TRBJ1-1 TRBV4-2 15 few . CASSQGDRDAELAFF TGTGCCAGCAGCCAAGGTGATAGGGATGCTGAACTGGCTTTCTTT
TRBJ1-1 TRBV19 15 few . CASSINRAVGTEAFF TGTGCCAGTAGTATAAACAGGGCGGTGGGCACTGAAGCTTTCTTT
TRBJ1-3 TRBV27 11 few . CASNTGNTIYF TGTGCCAGCAATACCGGAAACACCATATATTTT
TRBJ2-5 TRBV4-1 16 . TRBD2 CASSQGLAGGWETQYF TGCGCCAGCAGCCAGGGACTAGCGGGGGGATGGGAGACCCAGTACTTC
TRBJ2-3 TRBV5-6 13 . . CASSLQGSDTQYF TGTGCCAGCAGCTTGCAGGGGTCAGATACGCAGTATTTT
TRBJ2-7 TRBV27 17 . . CASSVAAGLTGPYEQYF TGTGCCAGCAGTGTCGCGGCGGGACTCACCGGCCCCTACGAGCAGTACTTC
TRBJ2-7 TRBV19 15 . TRBD1 CASSTGQGSSYEQYF TGTGCCAGTAGTACCGGACAGGGAAGCTCCTACGAGCAGTACTTC
TRBJ1-1 TRBV6-5 15 many TRBD1 CASRGLDRGNTEAFF TGTGCCAGCAGGGGCCTCGACAGGGGGAACACTGAAGCTTTCTTT
TRBJ1-6 TRBV25-1 14 many . CASSSSGRDSPLHF TGTGCCAGCAGTTCATCGGGTCGGGATTCACCCCTCCACTTT
TRBJ2-2 TRBV5-1 16 . . CASSSLRGMATGELFF TGCGCCAGCAGCTCTCTTCGTGGGATGGCCACCGGGGAGCTGTTTTTT
TRBJ2-1 TRBV24-1 13 . . CATSDRAVGEQFF TGTGCCACCAGTGACCGGGCCGTCGGTGAGCAGTTCTTC
TRBJ2-7 TRBV5-1 14 few . CASRMIFSSYEQYF TGCGCCAGCAGGATGATCTTTAGTTCCTACGAGCAGTACTTC
TRBJ1-1 TRBV5-6 12 many . CASRRGNTEAFF TGTGCCAGCAGGAGGGGGAACACTGAAGCTTTCTTT
TRBJ2-3 TRBV12-3/TRBV12-4 11 . . CASSLRPFQYF TGTGCCAGCAGTCTCAGGCCCTTCCAGTATTTT
TRBJ2-7 TRBV20-1 18 many TRBD2 CSARDPLGLAGENYEQYF TGCAGTGCTAGAGATCCCCTGGGACTAGCGGGGGAAAACTACGAGCAGTACTTC
TRBJ1-5 TRBV4-2 13 few . CASSEERGQPQHF TGTGCCAGCAGCGAAGAAAGGGGTCAGCCCCAGCATTTT